Below, 29 T cell receptor beta chains from the same sample are listed, as sequenced in a study of response to subunit inactivated influenza vaccine. TCRdb recomputed calls from the RT-PCR reads with MiXCR, one row per CDR3 protein. The table includes roughly 700,000 distinct CDR3 sequences, about 15% detected once. The sequences come from PBMCs from blood, collected 14 to 15 days before vaccination. These receptors all come from a middle-aged man who received an inactivated influenza vaccine.

V gene TRBV5-6 combines with J gene TRBJ1-6; no clear D. Trimming removed 0 bases at V and 14 bases at J, with 12 bases between. CDR3 length: 13 residues. CDR1 is SGHDT, CDR2 YYEEEE, per germline. Here the CDR3 DNA reads TGTGCCAGCAGCTTGGGTCCAGCCACGACCCTCCACTTT. This gives the protein CASSLGPATTLHF. The full variable domain, rest sourced from reference TRBV5-6 and TRBJ1-6, is DAGVTQSPTHLIKTRGQQVTLRCSPKSGHDTVSWYQQALGQGPQFIFQYYEEEERQRGNFPDRFSGHQFPNYSSELNVNALLLGDSALYLCASSLGPATTLHFGNGTRLTVT.

This clonotype was observed a few times. The chain couples TRBV10-3 to TRBJ2-1; unclear D gene. Trimming removed 6 bases at V and 5 bases at J, with 8 bases between. CDR3 length: 12 amino acids. The germline CDR1 and CDR2 sequences are ENHRY and SYGVKD. The CDR3 bases are TGTGCCATCAGAGGGCCCAACAATGAGCAGTTCTTC. Translated: CAIRGPNNEQFF.

In regard to this clonotype: The germline gene is not matched at one end of the junction; a read error may be the cause. The V and J genes are TRBV10-2 and TRBJ2-3; possible D gene TRBD2, 5 bases. From germline, CDR1 is WSHSY and CDR2 SAAADI. The CDR3 has 14 amino acids. CDR3 in amino acids: CASSEWRSRYDSVF. The CDR3 nucleotides read TGCGCCAGCAGTGAGTGGAGGTCCAGATACGATTCGGTTTTT.

The J gene is TRBJ2-5, the V gene TRBV4-1; TRBD2 agrees at 10 bases. CDR3 length equals 17 residues. CDR1 and CDR2 from the germline V gene are MGHRA and YSYEKL. V lost 1 base to trimming and J lost 4 bases; unmatched junction nucleotides: 9. In nucleotides, the CDR3 is TGCGCCAGCAGCCAAGGAGGGAGCGGGGGGGCCCGAGAGACCCAGTACTTC. It yields the protein CASSQGGSGGARETQYF.

The rearrangement uses TRBV6-5 and TRBJ2-2, with TRBD1 as a possible D gene (6 bases). Germline assignment: CDR1 MNHEY and CDR2 SVGAGI. The V gene lost 2 bases and the J gene lost 7 bases, with 14 bases spanning the gap. This CDR3 contains 15 residues. CDR3: CASSYEAGVGGELFF. The DNA for the CDR3 is TGTGCCAGCAGTTACGAGGCAGGGGTGGGCGGGGAGCTGTTTTTT.

This sequence joins TRBV20-1 and TRBJ2-5; D is ambiguous. V shed 3 bases and J shed 7 bases, with 15 bases lying between them. The CDR3 loop spans 13 amino acids. Germline-derived CDR1 and CDR2 are DFQATT and SNEGSKA (reference sequence). Here the CDR3 DNA reads TGCAGTGCTAGTGTCTTATCCCTTGGGACCCAGTACTTC. This translates into CSASVLSLGTQYF.

The chain recombines TRBV3-1 with TRBJ2-3; possible D gene TRBD2, 6 bases. CDR1 LGHDT and CDR2 YNNKEL come from the germline V gene (reference sequence). CDR3 length: 13 residues. The germline V and J ends were trimmed by 1 base and 7 bases, with 9 bases remaining between them. CDR3 amino acids: CASSQGGGYTQYF. DNA for the CDR3: TGTGCCAGCAGCCAAGGGGGAGGATATACGCAGTATTTT.

The chain is built from TRBV5-1 and TRBJ2-3; no definite D call. Germline V gene sequence: CDR1 SGHRS, CDR2 YFSETQ. Trimming took off 4 bases at V and 2 bases at J, with 11 bases between the two ends. The CDR3 has 14 amino acids. CDR3 DNA sequence: TGCGCCAGCAGCCGGTCTCGGCCCACAGATACGCAGTATTTT. This translates into CASSRSRPTDTQYF.

This clonotype was counted only a few times. The rearrangement joins TRBV7-2 to TRBJ2-4, with 8 positions matching TRBD1. V shed 5 bases and J 4 bases; nucleotides not matched to a gene: 4. CDR3 size: 14 residues. Germline V CDR1 and CDR2: SGHTA, FQGNSA. The CDR3 bases are TGTGCCAGCAGCATAGGACAGGGTAAAAACATTCAGTACTTC. Protein sequence: CASSIGQGKNIQYF.

This clonotype was observed a handful of times. The rearrangement joins TRBV2 to TRBJ2-1; D possibly corresponds to TRBD2 (5 bases). The CDR3 is 11 residues long. Germline loops: CDR1 SNHLY, CDR2 FYNNEI. With 10 bases removed from V and 3 bases from J, the gap between germline ends came to 7 bases. In nucleotides, the CDR3 is TGTGCCACGGGGTTCTACAATGAGCAGTTCTTC. Translated, it gives CATGFYNEQFF.

The chain is built from TRBV4-1 and TRBJ2-1, with 7 bases fitting TRBD1. With 4 bases clipped from V and 8 bases from J, the junction kept 17 bases outside the gene matches. In germline, CDR1 is MGHRA, CDR2 YSYEKL. The CDR3 extends over 17 amino acids. CDR3 amino acids: CASSLTFGTGDFDEQFF. The CDR3 nucleotides are TGCGCCAGCAGCCTCACCTTTGGAACAGGGGATTTTGATGAGCAGTTCTTC.

This clonotype appeared a few times. The CDR3 DNA sequence: TGTGCCAGCAGCCGGACTTTGAATCGCGAGACCCAGTACTTC. Protein: CASSRTLNRETQYF. The chain recombines TRBV28 with TRBJ2-5; D possibly corresponds to TRBD2 (5 bases). Germline CDR1 and CDR2: MDHEN and SYDVKM. Trimming shortened V by 6 bases and J by 5 bases, and 16 bases separated the two germline ends. The CDR3 covers 14 residues.

This clonotype was seen repeatedly, ten times or more. Mismatch with germline at one junction end may stem from a read error. V usage is TRBV2 and J usage is TRBJ1-1, with D unclear. The CDR3 spans 13 residues. Germline V gene sequence: CDR1 SNHLY, CDR2 FYNNEI. As DNA, the CDR3 is TGTGCCAGCAGTGAAGCAAGGGCAGAGCCAGGAGGCTTT. It translates to CASSEARAEPGGF.

The sample holds a few counts of this clonotype. The J gene is TRBJ2-7, the V gene TRBV5-1; 8 bases line up with TRBD1. Per germline, CDR1 SGHRS and CDR2 YFSETQ. After removal of 0 bases from V and 3 bases from J, the junction contained 8 bases not matched to a gene. This CDR3 is 16 amino acids long. DNA for the CDR3: TGCGCCAGCAGCTTGGCCTATTTGACAGGGGACTACGAGCAGTACTTC. It encodes CASSLAYLTGDYEQYF.

This clonotype was counted only a few times. The CDR3 sequence: CSVDPAGGNNEQFF. CDR3 DNA: TGCAGCGTTGATCCCGCGGGAGGGAACAATGAGCAGTTCTTC. The chain carries TRBV29-1 and TRBJ2-1, with 9 nucleotides matching TRBD2. The CDR3 has 14 residues. The germline V gene has CDR1 SQVTM and CDR2 ANQGSEA. V lost 3 bases to trimming and J lost 5 bases; unmatched junction nucleotides: 5.

In this sample, this clonotype turned up a few times. This rearrangement joins TRBV5-1 to TRBJ2-7, with 8 bases fitting TRBD1. This CDR3 comprises 14 residues. Losses at the gene ends were 2 bases for V and 4 bases for J; bases not matched to a gene: 5. CDR1 is SGHRS and CDR2 is YFSETQ in the germline V gene. As DNA, the CDR3 is TGCGCCAGCAGCTTACGGACAGGGAATTACGAGCAGTACTTC. This codes for CASSLRTGNYEQYF.

The chain uses TRBV28 and TRBJ2-7; D not resolved. V lost 6 bases and J 2 bases, leaving 14 bases between the germline ends. The length of the CDR3 is 14 residues. Germline V CDR1 and CDR2: MDHEN, SYDVKM. CDR3 coding DNA: TGTGCCAGCAGGGCTGATAACCAGGCCTACGAGCAGTACTTC. As protein: CASRADNQAYEQYF. Full variable domain (missing parts from reference TRBV28 and TRBJ2-7): DVKVTQSSRYLVKRTGEKVFLECVQDMDHENMFWYRQDPGLGLRLIYFSYDVKMKEKGDIPEGYSVSREKKERFSLILESASTNQTSMYLCASRADNQAYEQYFGPGTRLTVT.

This clonotype turned up a few times. The chain links TRBV4-3 to TRBJ2-2; D is uncertain. The length of the CDR3 is 16 residues. V gave up 0 bases and J gave up 7 bases, with 15 bases separating them. Germline assignment: CDR1 LGHNA and CDR2 YSLEER. In nucleotides, the CDR3 is TGCGCCAGCAGCCAAGAGTCTACAGTCAATTTCGGGGAGCTGTTTTTT. It is translated as CASSQESTVNFGELFF.

This clonotype showed up just a few times. The gene calls are TRBV28 and TRBJ2-3, with a weak D call TRBD2 (5 bases). V was shortened by 5 bases and J by 2 bases, with 8 bases between the two germline ends. The CDR3 totals 13 residues. CDR1 and CDR2 from the germline V gene are MDHEN and SYDVKM. The CDR3 sequence is CASSGSLTDTQYF. DNA for the CDR3: TGTGCCAGCAGTGGGAGCCTCACAGATACGCAGTATTTT.

The rearrangement uses TRBV7-3 and TRBJ2-5; 8 nucleotides line up with TRBD2. V dropped 1 base and J dropped 7; count of bases not matched to a gene: 2. CDR1 is SGHTA, CDR2 FQGTGA, per germline. There are 13 residues in the CDR3. CDR3 nucleotide sequence: TGTGCCAGCAGCTTAAACAGCGGGGGGACCCAGTACTTC. Translation: CASSLNSGGTQYF. Drawing the rest from reference TRBV7-3 and TRBJ2-5, the complete variable domain is GAGVSQTPSNKVTEKGKYVELRCDPISGHTALYWYRQSLGQGPEFLIYFQGTGAADDSGLPNDRFFAVRPEGSVSTLKIQRTERGDSAVYLCASSLNSGGTQYFGPGTRLLVL.

This clonotype was found many times. The chain links TRBV6-1 to TRBJ1-1; D not certain. This CDR3 is 13 amino acids long. Germline assignment: CDR1 MNHNS and CDR2 SASEGT. Between the trimmed V and J ends, which lost 7 bases and 10 bases, there was a span of 19 bases. The CDR3 loop reads CASTSIYTPPAFF. The CDR3 DNA follows: TGTGCCAGCACCTCAATCTATACACCCCCAGCTTTCTTT.

This clonotype was detected a few times. The rearrangement links TRBV4-3 to TRBJ2-7; a possible D gene is TRBD1 (6 bases). There are 13 residues in the CDR3. V gave up 5 bases and J gave up 5 bases, with 13 bases separating them. Looked up from germline, CDR1 is LGHNA and CDR2 is YSLEER. CDR3 in amino acids: CASSTQGSHEQYF. CDR3 in DNA: TGCGCCAGCAGCACTCAGGGGAGCCACGAGCAGTACTTC.

This clonotype was counted many times. This rearrangement joins TRBV4-2 to TRBJ2-5; 10 positions match TRBD2. The CDR3 contains 16 residues. Per germline, CDR1 LGHNA and CDR2 YNFKEQ. The J segment lost 4 bases and the V segment lost 1 base, leaving 6 bases of the junction unmatched. The CDR3 sequence is CASSQAAGTSVETQYF. Written as DNA, the CDR3 is TGTGCCAGCAGCCAAGCGGCCGGGACTAGCGTAGAGACCCAGTACTTC.

This clonotype occurred a few times. A junction boundary mismatches the germline segment, possibly from a read error. V gene TRBV5-1 combines with J gene TRBJ1-2; 8 bases align to TRBD1. The CDR3 spans 14 residues. CDR1 SGHRS and CDR2 YFSETQ come from the germline V gene. The CDR3 loop is CASSLANGQGDEVF. The CDR3 region has the DNA TGCGCCAGCAGCTTGGCTAACGGACAGGGCGACGAAGTCTTC.

This clonotype was seen a handful of times. The chain joins TRBV20-1 to TRBJ1-5, with D maybe TRBD1 (5 bases). With 1 base removed from V and 6 bases from J, the gap between germline ends came to 19 bases. The CDR3 consists of 16 residues. Germline CDR1 reads DFQATT; CDR2 reads SNEGSKA (reference sequence). In DNA form, the CDR3 reads TGCAGTGCTAGAGTCCCGGTAGGGGAGGGTCGTCAGCCCCAGCATTTT. This sequence encodes CSARVPVGEGRQPQHF.

The chain joins TRBV2 to TRBJ2-6; 8 bases line up with TRBD1. The CDR3 is 18 amino acids. J was trimmed by 1 base and V by 5 bases; bases with no gene match: 10. The germline V gene encodes CDR1 SNHLY and CDR2 FYNNEI. In DNA form, the CDR3 reads TGTGCCAGCAGTTTCGGACAGGGTGTCTTATCTGGGGCCAACGTCCTGACTTTC. Protein product: CASSFGQGVLSGANVLTF.

This clonotype was seen a few times. The rearrangement uses TRBV29-1 and TRBJ1-5, with 8 positions matching TRBD1. The CDR3 length is 13 residues. From germline, CDR1 is SQVTM and CDR2 ANQGSEA. Trimming at V came to 6 bases and at J to 6 bases, leaving 7 bases not matched to a gene. CDR3 sequence reads: CSVEGTGGQPQHF. CDR3 coding DNA: TGCAGCGTCGAGGGGACAGGTGGTCAGCCCCAGCATTTT.

This clonotype was counted only a few times. The chain is built from TRBV6-1 and TRBJ2-2; D is uncertain. The CDR3 length is 14 residues. Trimming removed 7 bases from V and 1 base from J, with 10 bases in between. The V gene's germline CDR1 is MNHNS and CDR2 SASEGT. DNA of the CDR3: TGTGCCAGCAAGGATCCAGGGAACACCGGGGAGCTGTTTTTT. Protein: CASKDPGNTGELFF.

This clonotype was observed a handful of times. Here the CDR3 DNA reads TGTGCCAGCAGCTCAGGGCCCGGTCAGCCCCAGCATTTT. Its protein is CASSSGPGQPQHF. The chain links TRBV2 to TRBJ1-5; possibly TRBD1 for D (5 bases). V gave up 6 bases and J gave up 6 bases, with 12 bases separating them. Germline V CDR1 and CDR2: SNHLY, FYNNEI. CDR3 length: 13 amino acids.